These 13 T cell receptor beta chains originate from one sample sequenced in a study of cytomegalovirus exposure and HLA in healthy donors. Method: immunoSEQ multiplex PCR; TCRdb's copy keeps in-frame clones and lacks some. Of more than 95,000 clones listed, approximately 86% were seen once; the top ten hold approximately 4%. Sequencing input: PBMCs. The receptors were gathered from a woman aged 18-29 years in good health and CMV-seropositive.

J is TRBJ1-2 and V is TRBV6-5; no clear D gene. Germline CDR1 reads MNHEY; CDR2 reads SVGAGI. CDR3 length equals 13 residues. The V and J ends lost 7 bases and 6 bases respectively, with 15 bases between them. This chain's CDR3 is CASTPTQTNGYTF. As DNA, the CDR3 is TGTGCCAGCACCCCAACCCAGACAAATGGCTACACCTTC.

The genes are TRBV10-1 and TRBJ2-1; tentatively, D is TRBD1 (6 bases). V lost 3 bases, J lost 9 bases, and 12 bases lay in between. CDR3 length equals 13 residues. The germline V gene has CDR1 WNHNN and CDR2 SYGVQD (reference sequence). The DNA for the CDR3 is TGCGCCAGCAGTGAAGGGGGAAGCGGTGAGCAGTTCTTC. Its protein product is CASSEGGSGEQFF.

The rearrangement links TRBV29-1 to TRBJ1-1, with a possible D match to TRBD1 (5 bases). Germline V CDR1 and CDR2: SQVTM, ANQGSEA. Trimming took off 4 bases at V and 6 bases at J, with 12 bases between the two ends. The CDR3 sequence is 12 residues long. This CDR3 reads CSVGRDWSEAFF. The DNA of the CDR3 is TGCAGCGTTGGCAGGGATTGGTCTGAAGCTTTCTTT.

This chain joins TRBV10-2 and TRBJ2-2, with 7 bases matching TRBD2. The germline CDR1 and CDR2 sequences are WSHSY and SAAADI. The length of the CDR3 is 23 residues. Trimming removed 10 bases from V and 8 bases from J; junction bases left unmatched: 40. The CDR3 here is CATDPWLAAIALRFAPAPGELFF. CDR3 sequence (DNA): TGCGCCACCGACCCGTGGCTAGCGGCAATCGCCCTAAGGTTCGCCCCAGCACCGGGGGAGCTGTTTTTT.

This clone appeared once. V and J are TRBV5-1 and TRBJ2-3; D is ambiguous. The CDR3 sequence is 12 residues long. Germline CDR1 and CDR2: SGHRS and YFSETQ. Trimming removed 4 bases from V and 3 bases from J, with 6 bases in between. In DNA form, the CDR3 reads TGCGCCAGCAGCCCTACTACAGATACGCAGTATTTT. Its protein product is CASSPTTDTQYF.

The chain is built from TRBV5-1 and TRBJ2-7; 8 nucleotides line up with TRBD1. This CDR3 is 14 amino acids long. Germline CDR1 SGHRS, CDR2 YFSETQ. Trimming at V came to 4 bases and at J to 2 bases, leaving 5 bases not matched to a gene. The CDR3 DNA sequence: TGCGCCAGCAGCGACAGGGGTCAGACCTACGAGCAGTACTTC. Protein sequence: CASSDRGQTYEQYF.

The rearrangement links TRBV10-3 to TRBJ2-7; TRBD1 agrees at 8 bases. J lost 3 bases, V lost 6 bases, and 4 bases had no gene match. Germline values: CDR1 ENHRY, CDR2 SYGVKD. This CDR3 is built from 13 residues. CDR3 coding DNA: TGTGCCATCAGCGGGACAGGACTCTACGAGCAGTACTTC. The encoded protein is CAISGTGLYEQYF.

About this clone: Its ends do not fully match the called genes, so a read error is possible. This chain's CDR3 is CASTLGTRDSNEKLFF. The CDR3 DNA follows: TGCGCCAGCACCTTGGGGACCCGGGACAGTAATGAAAAACTGTTTTTT. This chain links TRBV5-1 with TRBJ1-4, with TRBD1 identical over 7 bases. Germline V CDR1 and CDR2: SGHRS, YFSETQ. This CDR3 has 16 amino acids.

The chain joins TRBV5-6 to TRBJ1-2; the D gene is possibly TRBD1 (6 bases). V was shortened by 2 bases and J by 4 bases, with 12 bases between the two germline ends. The length of the CDR3 is 14 residues. The germline gives CDR1 SGHDT, CDR2 YYEEEE. The CDR3 spells CASSLPGTFYGYTF. The CDR3 coding sequence is TGTGCCAGCAGCTTACCCGGGACATTCTATGGCTACACCTTC.

J is TRBJ1-5 and V is TRBV5-6; 7 bases agree with TRBD1. The CDR3 sequence is 17 residues long. The V and J ends lost 4 bases and 2 bases, in that order; junction bases with no gene match: 12. Germline CDR1 SGHDT, CDR2 YYEEEE. CDR3 sequence (DNA): TGTGCCAGCAGCCTCCAGGGGGGAGAGTTTCGCAATCAGCCCCAGCATTTT. Translated, it gives CASSLQGGEFRNQPQHF.

The gene calls are TRBV6-1 and TRBJ1-3; D is undetermined. Germline CDR1 and CDR2: MNHNS and SASEGT. The V gene lost 2 bases and the J gene lost 1 base, with 9 bases spanning the gap. The CDR3 extends over 15 amino acids. The CDR3: CASSERRGSGNTIYF. The CDR3 nucleotides are TGTGCCAGCAGTGAAAGGAGAGGGTCTGGAAACACCATATATTTT.

The chain links TRBV7-9 to TRBJ1-2, with D unclear. CDR1 and CDR2 (germline): SEHNR, FQNEAQ (reference sequence). V lost 0 bases and J lost 6, with 17 bases in between. The CDR3 totals 16 residues. The CDR3 is CASSLATRFPGDGYTF. As DNA, the CDR3 is TGTGCCAGCAGCTTAGCGACCCGGTTCCCCGGAGATGGCTACACCTTC.

V is TRBV21-1 and J is TRBJ2-7; the table's D call, TRBD2, has no DNA check behind it. TRBV21-1 is tagged as a pseudogene. CDR3 length equals 13 residues. CDR3 loop: CASSGRYSYEQYF. CDR3 in DNA: TGTGCCAGCAGCGGGAGGTACTCCTACGAGCAGTACTTC.